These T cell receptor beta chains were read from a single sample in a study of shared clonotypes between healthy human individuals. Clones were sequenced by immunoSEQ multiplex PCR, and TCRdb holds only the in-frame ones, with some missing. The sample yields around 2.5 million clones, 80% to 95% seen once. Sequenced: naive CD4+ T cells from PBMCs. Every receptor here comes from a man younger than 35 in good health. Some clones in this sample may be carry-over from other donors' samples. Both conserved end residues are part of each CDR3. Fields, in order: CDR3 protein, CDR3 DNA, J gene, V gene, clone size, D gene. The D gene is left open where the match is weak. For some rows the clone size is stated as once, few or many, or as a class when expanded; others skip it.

CDR3aa: CASAGVSSGTYEQYF; CDR3nt: TGTGCCAGCGCGGGTGTGAGTAGCGGGACGTACGAGCAGTACTTC; j_gene: TRBJ2-7; v_gene: TRBV28; abundance: once; d_gene: TRBD2
CDR3aa: CATSRDPTGQSYEQYF; CDR3nt: TGTGCCACCAGCAGAGATCCGACAGGACAATCCTACGAGCAGTACTTC; j_gene: TRBJ2-7; v_gene: TRBV15; abundance: NA; d_gene: NA
CDR3aa: CASSYSQGVVNEQYF; CDR3nt: TGTGCCAGCAGTTACAGTCAGGGGGTGGTAAACGAGCAGTACTTC; j_gene: TRBJ2-7; v_gene: TRBV6-6; abundance: NA; d_gene: TRBD1
CDR3aa: CASSLLGDQPQHF; CDR3nt: TGTGCCAGCAGCTTATTGGGGGATCAGCCCCAGCATTTT; j_gene: TRBJ1-5; v_gene: TRBV7-3; abundance: NA; d_gene: NA
CDR3aa: CASSQDLTRDRPNLGSYNEQFF; CDR3nt: TGTGCCAGCAGCCAAGATTTGACGCGGGACAGGCCGAACTTAGGCTCCTACAATGAGCAGTTCTTC; j_gene: TRBJ2-1; v_gene: TRBV14; abundance: NA; d_gene: TRBD1
CDR3aa: CASSPPGLSGFGLFF; CDR3nt: TGTGCCAGCAGCCCCCCCGGACTGAGCGGGTTTGGGCTGTTTTTT; j_gene: TRBJ2-2; v_gene: TRBV7-2; abundance: once; d_gene: NA
CDR3aa: CASRPGSSYNEQFF; CDR3nt: TGTGCCAGCCGCCCGGGAAGCTCCTACAATGAGCAGTTCTTC; j_gene: TRBJ2-1; v_gene: TRBV7-2; abundance: NA; d_gene: NA
CDR3aa: CASSQDTASGVYNEQFF; CDR3nt: TGCGCCAGCAGCCAAGATACAGCTAGCGGAGTCTACAATGAGCAGTTCTTC; j_gene: TRBJ2-1; v_gene: TRBV4-1; abundance: NA; d_gene: TRBD2
CDR3aa: CASSRGAGELFF; CDR3nt: TGTGCCAGCAGTCGGGGGGCCGGGGAGCTGTTTTTT; j_gene: TRBJ2-2; v_gene: TRBV25-1; abundance: NA; d_gene: TRBD2
CDR3aa: CASSFGLTGGSPLHF; CDR3nt: TGTGCCAGCAGTTTTGGTTTAACAGGGGGCTCACCCCTCCACTTT; j_gene: TRBJ1-6; v_gene: TRBV28; abundance: NA; d_gene: TRBD1
CDR3aa: CASSLVAGGAADTQYF; CDR3nt: TGCGCCAGCAGCCTCGTAGCGGGGGGAGCGGCAGATACGCAGTATTTT; j_gene: TRBJ2-3; v_gene: TRBV4-1; abundance: NA; d_gene: TRBD2
CDR3aa: CASSTGGLAHEQYF; CDR3nt: TGTGCCAGCAGTACCGGGGGACTGGCCCACGAGCAGTACTTC; j_gene: TRBJ2-7; v_gene: TRBV7-2; abundance: NA; d_gene: NA
CDR3aa: CASSQARAGGYGYTF; CDR3nt: TGCGCCAGCAGCCAGGCTCGGGCAGGTGGCTATGGCTACACCTTC; j_gene: TRBJ1-2; v_gene: TRBV4-1; abundance: NA; d_gene: NA
CDR3aa: CASSEPPLAGYNEQFF; CDR3nt: TGTGCCAGCAGCGAGCCCCCCCTAGCGGGATACAATGAGCAGTTCTTC; j_gene: TRBJ2-1; v_gene: TRBV7-9; abundance: NA; d_gene: TRBD2
CDR3aa: CASSLASSGSYNEQFF; CDR3nt: TGCGCCAGCAGCTTGGCATCCAGCGGGTCCTACAATGAGCAGTTCTTC; j_gene: TRBJ2-1; v_gene: TRBV5-1; abundance: NA; d_gene: NA
CDR3aa: CASSKVQGDMDGYTF; CDR3nt: TGTGCCAGCAGCAAAGTACAGGGTGATATGGATGGCTACACCTTC; j_gene: TRBJ1-2; v_gene: TRBV21-1; abundance: NA; d_gene: NA
CDR3aa: CASSPPGSSYNEQFF; CDR3nt: TGTGCCAGCAGCCCTCCTGGGAGCTCCTACAATGAGCAGTTCTTC; j_gene: TRBJ2-1; v_gene: TRBV14; abundance: NA; d_gene: NA
CDR3aa: CASTPIASGEQYF; CDR3nt: TGCGCCAGCACCCCGATCGCCTCGGGTGAGCAGTACTTC; j_gene: TRBJ2-7; v_gene: TRBV5-1; abundance: NA; d_gene: NA
CDR3aa: CASSLTGGGTDTQYF; CDR3nt: TGTGCCAGCAGCTTGACAGGGGGCGGAACAGATACGCAGTATTTT; j_gene: TRBJ2-3; v_gene: TRBV5-4; abundance: NA; d_gene: TRBD1
CDR3aa: CASSEAFGGDEQYF; CDR3nt: TGTGCCAGCAGTGAAGCGTTTGGGGGGGACGAGCAGTACTTC; j_gene: TRBJ2-7; v_gene: TRBV6-1; abundance: NA; d_gene: TRBD2
CDR3aa: CAISEGLAGYNEQFF; CDR3nt: TGTGCCATCAGTGAGGGACTAGCAGGGTACAATGAGCAGTTCTTC; j_gene: TRBJ2-1; v_gene: TRBV10-3; abundance: NA; d_gene: TRBD2
CDR3aa: CATWTESEQFF; CDR3nt: TGTGCCACATGGACCGAGAGTGAGCAGTTCTTC; j_gene: TRBJ2-1; v_gene: TRBV28; abundance: NA; d_gene: NA
CDR3aa: CASSIGLAGYNEQFF; CDR3nt: TGCGCCAGCAGCATCGGACTAGCGGGGTACAATGAGCAGTTCTTC; j_gene: TRBJ2-1; v_gene: TRBV5-1; abundance: NA; d_gene: TRBD2
CDR3aa: CASSLFAGGTISTDTQYF; CDR3nt: TGTGCCAGCAGCTTATTCGCCGGCGGCACTATTAGCACAGATACGCAGTATTTT; j_gene: TRBJ2-3; v_gene: TRBV11-2; abundance: NA; d_gene: NA
CDR3aa: CASSPRPPREGSNSYEQYF; CDR3nt: TGTGCCAGCTCACCACGTCCCCCGAGGGAAGGCTCCAACTCCTACGAGCAGTACTTC; j_gene: TRBJ2-7; v_gene: TRBV18; abundance: NA; d_gene: NA
CDR3aa: CASTWGRAGGLHEQFF; CDR3nt: TGTGCCAGCACTTGGGGGAGAGCGGGAGGGCTCCATGAGCAGTTCTTC; j_gene: TRBJ2-1; v_gene: TRBV28; abundance: NA; d_gene: TRBD2
CDR3aa: CASSLAVGTQPQHF; CDR3nt: TGTGCCAGCAGCTTAGCAGTGGGGACTCAGCCCCAGCATTTT; j_gene: TRBJ1-5; v_gene: TRBV7-8; abundance: NA; d_gene: NA
CDR3aa: CASSRTDRMYQPQHF; CDR3nt: TGTGCCAGCAGCCGGACGGACAGAATGTATCAGCCCCAGCATTTT; j_gene: TRBJ1-5; v_gene: TRBV7-2; abundance: NA; d_gene: NA
CDR3aa: CASSYPGPDQETQYF; CDR3nt: TGTGCCAGCAGTTACCCGGGACCGGACCAAGAGACCCAGTACTTC; j_gene: TRBJ2-5; v_gene: TRBV6-7; abundance: NA; d_gene: NA